Below are 8 T cell receptor beta chains sequenced from a single sample in a study of identical twins. TCRdb processed the 5' RACE reads anew with MiXCR; each CDR3 protein has one entry. This table holds approximately 94,000 distinct CDR3 sequences, 5.9% found once. Sequencing was carried out using memory T cells sorted from blood. The receptors come from a woman between 45 and 65 years old in good health.

This clonotype was counted a single time. A read error may explain this, as a much larger clone is one base away. The chain employs TRBV5-1 and TRBJ2-7; 12 bases match TRBD2. The CDR3 spans 14 residues. Germline CDR1 is SGHRS and CDR2 is YFSETQ. The V gene end was trimmed by 7 bases and the J gene end by 9 bases; junction bases not matched to a gene: 11. This chain's CDR3 is CASPPGLAGPRQYF. Written as DNA, the CDR3 is TGCGCCAGCCCCCCGGGACTAGCGGGTCCGAGGCAGTACTTC.

This clonotype has ten or more counts. V gene TRBV6-5 combines with J gene TRBJ2-1; TRBD1 might be the D (5 bases). The CDR3 loop spans 15 amino acids. V lost 8 bases to trimming and J lost 2 bases, with 16 bases between them. In germline, CDR1 is MNHEY, CDR2 SVGAGI. The CDR3 loop is CASRTRVQAYNEQFF. CDR3 nucleotides: TGTGCCAGCCGAACCAGGGTGCAAGCCTACAATGAGCAGTTCTTC.

Notes on this clonotype: Given the absence of the conserved phenylalanine or tryptophan at the CDR3 end, a read error is likely. This rearrangement joins TRBV29-1 to TRBJ2-1, with D possibly matching TRBD1 (6 bases). The CDR3 length is 16 residues. The germline V gene has CDR1 SQVTM and CDR2 ANQGSEA. The V end was cut by 0 bases, the J end by 0 bases, with 12 bases between. The CDR3 DNA sequence: TGCAGCGTTGAAGATCTCCAGGGGCTCTCCTACAATGAGCAGTTCTCC. Translation: CSVEDLQGLSYNEQFS.

This clonotype was seen many times. The chain couples TRBV4-1 to TRBJ2-5; possible D gene TRBD1, 6 bases. Trimming cost V 0 bases and J 6 bases, with 14 bases left between them. CDR3 length: 15 residues. In germline, CDR1 is MGHRA, CDR2 YSYEKL. CDR3 DNA: TGCGCCAGCAGCCAAGACGGTATCCAGGGGCAGACCCAGTACTTC. It yields the protein CASSQDGIQGQTQYF.

This clonotype appeared many times. The J gene is TRBJ1-2, the V gene TRBV28; a weak D match, TRBD1 (6 bases). V lost 8 bases, J lost 6 bases, and 10 bases lay in between. Germline V CDR1 and CDR2: MDHEN, SYDVKM. The CDR3 is made up of 11 amino acids. The CDR3 loop is CASGNRDGYTF. As DNA, the CDR3 is TGTGCCAGCGGTAACAGGGATGGCTACACCTTC.

The table lists this clonotype with many counts. The V and J genes are TRBV2 and TRBJ1-5; D uncertain. Between the trimmed V and J ends, which lost 9 bases and 6 bases, there was a span of 15 bases. CDR1 is SNHLY and CDR2 is FYNNEI in the germline V gene. This CDR3 spans 13 amino acids. CDR3 sequence reads: CASTQYLAQPQHF. The CDR3 nucleotides read TGTGCCAGTACCCAATACCTTGCTCAGCCCCAGCATTTT.

The V and J genes are TRBV5-4 and TRBJ1-1, with D possibly being TRBD1 (6 bases). Looked up from germline, CDR1 is SGHNT and CDR2 is YYREEE (reference sequence). Trimming left V 4 bases short and J 1 base short, with 11 bases between. This CDR3 spans 14 amino acids. CDR3 DNA sequence: TGTGCCAGCAGCCGCCAGGGGCAGAACACTGAAGCTTTCTTT. Translating gives CASSRQGQNTEAFF.

This clonotype was recorded many times. The rearrangement uses TRBV11-2 and TRBJ2-2, with 9 bases identical to TRBD2. Germline V gives CDR1 SGHAT, CDR2 FQNNGV. The CDR3 extends over 20 amino acids. After removal of 5 bases from V and 2 bases from J, the junction contained 18 bases not matched to a gene. The CDR3 is CASSQKGFRASGANTGELFF. The DNA for the CDR3 is TGTGCCAGCAGCCAAAAAGGGTTTAGGGCTAGCGGGGCCAACACCGGGGAGCTGTTTTTT.